The 31 T cell receptor beta chains reported below all come from one sample, sequenced in a study of Ad26.COV2.S vaccination and SARS-CoV-2 variants. TCRdb's copy holds only in-frame clones and misses some; the assay was immunoSEQ multiplex PCR. Here the sample spans approximately 410,000 clones, around 93% being singletons. As for treatment: about 20 received Ad26.COV2.S at low or high dose, single or two shots; 5 received placebo; per-sample allocation not given. Day 63 after the first injection of vaccine or placebo was the sampling time. Sequenced material: peripheral blood, taken in a trial of Ad26.COV2.S vaccine versus placebo. The receptors shown here come from a person aged 18-65 years who received the Ad26.COV2.S COVID-19 vaccine or a placebo.

This chain links TRBV11-3 with TRBJ2-1; 10 bases line up with TRBD1. The CDR3 runs to 15 residues. V lost 3 bases and J lost 3; bases outside the gene matches: 2. CDR1 and CDR2 from the germline V gene are SGHNT and YENEEA. The CDR3 nucleotides read TGTGCCAGCAGCTTGGGACAGGGGAACTACAATGAGCAGTTCTTC. Translated: CASSLGQGNYNEQFF.

This clone was observed once. V usage is TRBV7-9 and J usage is TRBJ1-4; D is possibly TRBD1 (6 bases). Trimming cost V 5 bases and J 5 bases, with 15 bases left between them. The germline V gene encodes CDR1 SEHNR and CDR2 FQNEAQ (reference sequence). The CDR3 covers 15 residues. The CDR3 reads CASSQGHIGNEKLFF. The CDR3 DNA is TGTGCCAGCAGCCAGGGACACATCGGCAATGAAAAACTGTTTTTT.

With regard to this clone: Germline and junction disagree at one end, which may indicate a read error. For the CDR3, the DNA is TGTGCCAGCAGCTTGGCCGGGACTAGCGAGGATGCCCGCCACTTC. This sequence encodes CASSLAGTSEDARHF. The rearrangement joins TRBV5-4 to TRBJ2-5; 10 bases fit TRBD2. The CDR3 consists of 15 residues. CDR1 and CDR2 from the germline V gene are SGHNT and YYREEE (reference sequence).

The chain recombines TRBV5-8 with TRBJ1-5; D not resolved. This CDR3 contains 16 residues. Trimming removed 4 bases from V and 0 bases from J, with 14 bases in between. The germline gives CDR1 SGHTS, CDR2 YDEGEE. In DNA, the CDR3 is TGTGCCAGCAGCCCGTGGACGGTCAATAGCAATCAGCCCCAGCATTTT. Translated: CASSPWTVNSNQPQHF.

The chain employs TRBV15 and TRBJ2-7, with TRBD1 identical over 8 bases. Germline CDR1 and CDR2: LNHNV and YYDKDF (reference sequence). After removal of 0 bases from V and 11 bases from J, the junction contained 6 bases not matched to a gene. This CDR3 region has 13 residues. The CDR3, as DNA: TGTGCCACCAGCAGAGACCTTCAGGGGGCTGAGTACTTC. It is translated as CATSRDLQGAEYF.

The genes are TRBV25-1 and TRBJ1-1; possibly TRBD1 for D (6 bases). Trimming removed 2 bases at V and 3 bases at J, with 10 bases between. This CDR3 spans 14 amino acids. Per germline, CDR1 MGHDK and CDR2 SYGVNS. In nucleotides, the CDR3 is TGTGCCAGCAGTGAAGACAGGATACACACTGAAGCTTTCTTT. The encoded protein is CASSEDRIHTEAFF.

The chain is built from TRBV28 and TRBJ2-1, with 14 bases matching TRBD2. Trimming at V came to 4 bases and at J to 8 bases, leaving 10 bases not matched to a gene. Per germline, CDR1 MDHEN and CDR2 SYDVKM. This CDR3 is built from 17 residues. The chain's CDR3 is CASSSAPGLAGVHEQFF. As DNA, the CDR3 is TGTGCCAGCAGTTCGGCACCGGGACTAGCGGGGGTCCATGAGCAGTTCTTC.

This chain uses TRBV7-8 with TRBJ2-2, with 7 bases aligning to TRBD1. V was pared by 1 base and J by 1 base, with 6 bases of the junction left unmatched. This CDR3 is built from 17 residues. Germline lookup yields CDR1 SGHVS and CDR2 FQNEAQ. The CDR3 nucleotides read TGTGCCAGCAGCTTAGTCAAGGGGGCTATGAACACCGGGGAGCTGTTTTTT. Translated: CASSLVKGAMNTGELFF.

This chain uses TRBV7-6 with TRBJ2-5, with 9 positions matching TRBD1. The CDR3 has 18 amino acids. The V gene's germline CDR1 is SGHVS and CDR2 FNYEAQ. V was pared by 0 bases and J by 2 bases, with 10 bases of the junction left unmatched. The CDR3 DNA reads as TGTGCCAGCAGCTTAGCCCCCGGGACAGGGACTCGTCAAGAGACCCAGTACTTC. Protein product: CASSLAPGTGTRQETQYF.

The V call is TRBV3-1 (or the pseudogene TRBV3-2), the J call TRBJ1-3, with D uncertain. The V gene lost 3 bases and the J gene lost 0 bases, with 12 bases spanning the gap. Germline-derived CDR1 and CDR2 are LGHDT and YNNKEL (reference sequence). There are 16 residues in the CDR3. CDR3 nucleotides: TGTGCCAGCAGCCACGACACCTTACACTCTGGAAACACCATATATTTT. Translating gives CASSHDTLHSGNTIYF.

The chain carries TRBV5-1 and TRBJ1-4, with D uncertain. V gave up 0 bases and J gave up 8 bases, with 17 bases separating them. CDR1 is SGHRS and CDR2 is YFSETQ in the germline V gene. This CDR3 has 16 residues. CDR3 loop: CASSLGTGLGGEKLFF. Here the CDR3 DNA reads TGCGCCAGCAGCTTGGGTACGGGTCTAGGAGGCGAAAAACTGTTTTTT.

J is TRBJ1-1 and V is TRBV28; D gene unclear. The CDR3 extends over 16 amino acids. V was pared by 2 bases and J by 0 bases, with 13 bases between. Germline CDR1 and CDR2: MDHEN and SYDVKM. This CDR3 reads CASSLPHPLMNTEAFF. The DNA of the CDR3 is TGTGCCAGCAGTTTACCCCACCCCCTCATGAACACTGAAGCTTTCTTT.

The J gene is TRBJ1-1, the V gene TRBV20-1, with 7 positions matching TRBD1. V lost 3 bases and J lost 10; bases outside the gene matches: 8. Per the germline V gene, CDR1 is DFQATT and CDR2 is SNEGSKA (reference sequence). The CDR3 consists of 12 residues. Here the CDR3 reads CSASRQGRGAFF. The DNA of the CDR3 is TGCAGTGCTAGTAGACAGGGACGAGGAGCTTTCTTT.

J is TRBJ2-1 and V is TRBV3-1 (or the pseudogene TRBV3-2); a weak D match, TRBD1 (6 bases). V was shortened by 5 bases and J by 6 bases, with 11 bases between the two germline ends. From germline, CDR1 is LGHDT and CDR2 YNNKEL (reference sequence). This CDR3 comprises 13 residues. CDR3 nucleotides: TGTGCCAGCAGCGGCACAGGGCCCAATGAGCAGTTCTTC. It encodes CASSGTGPNEQFF.

The chain links TRBV6-6 to TRBJ1-1; a possible D gene is TRBD1 (5 bases). Germline V gives CDR1 MNHNY, CDR2 SVGAGI (reference sequence). The length of the CDR3 is 14 residues. V was trimmed by 6 bases and J by 2 bases, leaving 13 bases between them. The DNA for the CDR3 is TGTGCCAGCAGCCCCGGGACGGCCAACACTGAAGCTTTCTTT. Its translation: CASSPGTANTEAFF.

V is TRBV10-3 and J is TRBJ2-3; 9 bases are a match to TRBD1. CDR1 is ENHRY, CDR2 SYGVKD, per germline. This CDR3 has 14 residues. The V segment lost 6 bases and the J segment 2 bases; nucleotides outside the gene matches: 3. CDR3 residues: CAIRGQGATDTQYF. In DNA form, the CDR3 reads TGTGCCATCAGGGGACAGGGTGCCACAGATACGCAGTATTTT.

The CDR3 coding sequence is TGCGCCAGCAGCTTGGATGTGGGGGGGACTGAAGCTTTCTTT. This translates into CASSLDVGGTEAFF. This rearrangement joins TRBV5-1 to TRBJ1-1, with D perhaps matching TRBD1 (5 bases). Trimming left V 0 bases short and J 5 bases short, with 11 bases between. The CDR3 runs to 14 residues. Germline V lookup: CDR1 SGHRS, CDR2 YFSETQ.

The chain couples TRBV19 to TRBJ1-6; no reliable D call. The germline V gene encodes CDR1 LNHDA and CDR2 SQIVND (reference sequence). V lost 5 bases to trimming and J lost 6 bases, with 8 bases between them. The CDR3 totals 13 residues. CDR3: CASSDHSNSPLHF. The CDR3, as DNA: TGTGCCAGTAGTGACCACAGTAATTCACCCCTCCACTTT. Full variable domain (remainder filled in from reference TRBV19 and TRBJ1-6): DGGITQSPKYLFRKEGQNVTLSCEQNLNHDAMYWYRQDPGQGLRLIYYSQIVNDFQKGDIAEGYSVSREKKESFPLTVTSAQKNPTAFYLCASSDHSNSPLHFGNGTRLTVT.

The gene calls are TRBV7-9 and TRBJ1-4; D is undetermined. Trimming removed 1 base from V and 4 bases from J, with 13 bases in between. The CDR3 is 16 amino acids. Germline CDR1 and CDR2: SEHNR and FQNEAQ (reference sequence). The CDR3, as DNA: TGTGCCAGCAGCTTAGGTCGCGGACTCCTTAATGAAAAACTGTTTTTT. It translates to CASSLGRGLLNEKLFF.

Here the CDR3 reads CASHQGASGGNNEQFF. Written as DNA, the CDR3 is TGTGCCAGCCACCAAGGGGCTAGCGGGGGAAACAATGAGCAGTTCTTC. The chain is built from TRBV7-6 and TRBJ2-1; 10 bases map to TRBD2. The CDR3 consists of 16 residues. The V segment lost 8 bases and the J segment 5 bases; nucleotides outside the gene matches: 12. The germline V gene encodes CDR1 SGHVS and CDR2 FNYEAQ. Complete variable domain (other parts from reference TRBV7-6 and TRBJ2-1): GAGVSQSPRYKVTKRGQDVALRCDPISGHVSLYWYRQALGQGPEFLTYFNYEAQQDKSGLPNDRFSAERPEGSISTLTIQRTEQRDSAMYRCASHQGASGGNNEQFFGPGTRLTVL.

The V gene is TRBV9, the J gene TRBJ1-2; D is perhaps TRBD1 (6 bases). V lost 0 bases and J lost 8, with 14 bases in between. This CDR3 comprises 14 residues. CDR1 SGDLS and CDR2 YYNGEE come from the germline V gene. CDR3 nucleotide sequence: TGTGCCAGCAGCGTAGTTCAACAGGGAGGGGGCTACACCTTC. Its translation is CASSVVQQGGGYTF.

The V and J genes are TRBV25-1 and TRBJ2-5, with D tentatively TRBD1 or TRBD2 (7 bases each). The ends were cut back, 1 base at V and 5 bases at J, with 14 bases in the middle. The length of the CDR3 is 15 residues. Per the germline V gene, CDR1 is MGHDK and CDR2 is SYGVNS. The CDR3 region is CASSELRQGGETQYF. As DNA, the CDR3 is TGTGCCAGCAGTGAATTACGACAGGGAGGGGAGACCCAGTACTTC.

The V and J genes are TRBV28 and TRBJ1-2; D unclear. Germline CDR1 reads MDHEN; CDR2 reads SYDVKM. V lost 1 base and J lost 2, with 5 bases in between. The CDR3 has 13 amino acids. The CDR3 here is CASSLSYNYGYTF. Here the CDR3 DNA reads TGTGCCAGCAGTTTATCATACAACTATGGCTACACCTTC.

The rearrangement links TRBV5-5 to TRBJ1-2; D may be TRBD1 (6 bases). The V gene lost 2 bases and the J gene lost 8 bases, with 19 bases spanning the gap. Per germline, CDR1 SGHKS and CDR2 YYEKEE (reference sequence). The CDR3 is 15 amino acids. The CDR3 sequence is CASSFAFGGAPGYTF. As DNA, the CDR3 is TGTGCCAGCAGCTTTGCTTTTGGGGGGGCGCCGGGCTACACCTTC.

The chain has TRBV5-8 and TRBJ2-1; 7 nucleotides align to TRBD2. The ends lost 2 bases at V and 11 bases at J; junction bases unmatched: 4. The CDR3 spans 12 residues. Germline V gives CDR1 SGHTS, CDR2 YDEGEE. The CDR3 nucleotides are TGTGCCAGCAGCTTAGCGGGACGCCAGCAGTTCTTC. It encodes CASSLAGRQQFF.

The chain links TRBV15 to TRBJ2-5; 7 bases map to TRBD1. The CDR3 runs 17 residues. V shed 3 bases and J 5 bases; nucleotides not matched to a gene: 15. Germline V CDR1 and CDR2: LNHNV, YYDKDF (reference sequence). CDR3 coding DNA: TGTGCCACCAGCAGTTCCCCCCCGAGGGGGCAGGAGGAGACCCAGTACTTC. Translated, it gives CATSSSPPRGQEETQYF. The whole variable domain, filled in from reference TRBV15 and TRBJ2-5, reads DAMVIQNPRYQVTQFGKPVTLSCSQTLNHNVMYWYQQKSSQAPKLLFHYYDKDFNNEADTPDNFQSRRPNTSFCFLDIRSPGLGDTAMYLCATSSSPPRGQEETQYFGPGTRLLVL.

V is TRBV12-3 or TRBV12-4 and J is TRBJ2-7; D unresolved. V lost 6 bases and J 5 bases, leaving 8 bases between the germline ends. CDR3 size: 11 residues. The CDR3 protein is CASSTGHEQYF. CDR3 coding DNA: TGTGCCAGCAGCACCGGGCACGAGCAGTACTTC.

This sequence joins TRBV7-2 and TRBJ2-7; possibly TRBD2 for D (5 bases). The CDR3 runs to 15 residues. V shed 7 bases and J shed 0 bases, with 16 bases lying between them. In germline, CDR1 is SGHTA, CDR2 FQGNSA. CDR3 amino acids: CASTVTGISSYEQYF. CDR3 sequence (DNA): TGTGCCAGCACCGTTACCGGGATCAGCTCCTACGAGCAGTACTTC. Combining the CDR3 with reference TRBV7-2 and TRBJ2-7 gives the whole variable domain GAGVSQSPSNKVTEKGKDVELRCDPISGHTALYWYRQSLGQGLEFLIYFQGNSAPDKSGLPSDRFSAERTGGSVSTLTIQRTQQEDSAVYLCASTVTGISSYEQYFGPGTRLTVT.

The rearrangement joins TRBV5-1 to TRBJ2-3; possibly TRBD1 or TRBD2 for D (5 bases each). Germline lookup yields CDR1 SGHRS and CDR2 YFSETQ. V lost 1 base and J 0 bases, leaving 12 bases between the germline ends. This CDR3 contains 16 residues. The CDR3 coding sequence is TGCGCCAGCAGCTTGATCGGGACCTCCAGCACAGATACGCAGTATTTT. The encoded protein is CASSLIGTSSTDTQYF.

The J gene is TRBJ1-3, the V gene TRBV9; D not certain. Germline V gene data show CDR1 as SGDLS and CDR2 as YYNGEE. V was shortened by 0 bases and J by 0 bases, with 10 bases between the two germline ends. The CDR3 sequence is 16 residues long. The DNA for the CDR3 is TGTGCCAGCAGCGTAGGGGTGATCACCTCTGGAAACACCATATATTTT. Its translation: CASSVGVITSGNTIYF.

Written as DNA, the CDR3 is TGTGCCAGCAGCTGGTGGGACAGGGAAGTGGAAGAGACCCAGTACTTC. Its translation: CASSWWDREVEETQYF. V gene TRBV7-2 combines with J gene TRBJ2-5; 9 nucleotides align to TRBD1. Germline CDR1 and CDR2: SGHTA and FQGNSA. J lost 3 bases, V lost 4 bases, and 9 bases had no gene match. CDR3 length: 16 amino acids.